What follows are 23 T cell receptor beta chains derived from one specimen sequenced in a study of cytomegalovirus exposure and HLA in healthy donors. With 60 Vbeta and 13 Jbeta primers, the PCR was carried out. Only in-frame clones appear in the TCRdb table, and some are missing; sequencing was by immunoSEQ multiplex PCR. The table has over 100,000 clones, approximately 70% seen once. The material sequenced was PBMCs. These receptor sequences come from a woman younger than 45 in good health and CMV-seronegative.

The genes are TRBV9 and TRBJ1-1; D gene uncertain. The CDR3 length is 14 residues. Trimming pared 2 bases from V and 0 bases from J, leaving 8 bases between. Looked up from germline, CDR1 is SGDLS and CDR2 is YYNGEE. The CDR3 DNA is TGTGCCAGCAGCGTTACTTCCATGAACACTGAAGCTTTCTTT. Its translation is CASSVTSMNTEAFF.

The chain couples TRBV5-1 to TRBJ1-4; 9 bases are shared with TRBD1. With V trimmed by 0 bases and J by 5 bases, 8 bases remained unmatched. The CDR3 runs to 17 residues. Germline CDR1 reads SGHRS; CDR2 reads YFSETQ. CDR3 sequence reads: CASSLGSAGTGNEKLFF. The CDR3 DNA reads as TGCGCCAGCAGCTTGGGGTCTGCCGGGACAGGGAATGAAAAACTGTTTTTT.

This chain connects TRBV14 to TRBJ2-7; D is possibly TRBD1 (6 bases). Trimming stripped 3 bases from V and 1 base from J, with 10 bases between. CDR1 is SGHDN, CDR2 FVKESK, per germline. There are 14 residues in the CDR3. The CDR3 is CASSHPGQSYEQYF. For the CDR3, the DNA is TGTGCCAGCAGCCATCCCGGACAGTCCTACGAGCAGTACTTC.

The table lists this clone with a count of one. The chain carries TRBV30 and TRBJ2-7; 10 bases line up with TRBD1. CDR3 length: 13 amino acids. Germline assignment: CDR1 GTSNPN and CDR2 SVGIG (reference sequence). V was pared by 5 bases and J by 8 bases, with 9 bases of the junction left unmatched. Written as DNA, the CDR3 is TGTGCCTGGGCTCCGGGACAGGGGCTCCAGCAGTACTTC. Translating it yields CAWAPGQGLQQYF.

CDR3 nucleotide sequence: TGCGCCAGCAGGGGGCTTGGGGGGGAGCTGTTTTTT. This gives the protein CASRGLGGELFF. The rearrangement links TRBV10-2 to TRBJ2-2, with a tentative D call TRBD1 (5 bases). The CDR3 consists of 12 residues. V gave up 6 bases and J gave up 8 bases, with 10 bases separating them. CDR1 and CDR2 from the germline V gene are WSHSY and SAAADI.

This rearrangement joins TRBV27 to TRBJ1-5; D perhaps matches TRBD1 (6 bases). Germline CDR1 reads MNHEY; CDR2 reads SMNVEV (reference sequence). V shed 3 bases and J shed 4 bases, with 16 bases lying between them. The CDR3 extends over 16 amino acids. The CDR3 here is CASSLLRGGKNQPQHF. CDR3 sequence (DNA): TGTGCCAGCAGTTTGCTCAGGGGAGGGAAAAATCAGCCCCAGCATTTT.

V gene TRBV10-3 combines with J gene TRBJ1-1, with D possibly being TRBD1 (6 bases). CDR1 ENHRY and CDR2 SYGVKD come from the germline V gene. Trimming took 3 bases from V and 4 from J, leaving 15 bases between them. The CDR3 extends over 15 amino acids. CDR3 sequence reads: CAISENRAASTEAFF. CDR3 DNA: TGTGCCATCAGTGAAAACAGGGCGGCAAGCACTGAAGCTTTCTTT.

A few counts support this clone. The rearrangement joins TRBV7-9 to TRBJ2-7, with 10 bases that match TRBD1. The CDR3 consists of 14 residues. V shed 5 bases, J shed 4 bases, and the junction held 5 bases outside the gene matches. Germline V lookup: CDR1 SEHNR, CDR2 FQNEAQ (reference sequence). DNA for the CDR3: TGTGCCAGCAGCCAACGACAGGGGGCTTACGAGCAGTACTTC. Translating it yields CASSQRQGAYEQYF.

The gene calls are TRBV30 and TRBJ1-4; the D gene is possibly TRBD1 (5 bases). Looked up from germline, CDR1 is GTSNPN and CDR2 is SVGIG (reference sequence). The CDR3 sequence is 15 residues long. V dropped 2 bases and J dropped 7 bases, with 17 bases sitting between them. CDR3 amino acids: CAWSPTGLGGEKLFF. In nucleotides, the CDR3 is TGTGCCTGGAGTCCTACCGGTCTCGGGGGTGAAAAACTGTTTTTT.

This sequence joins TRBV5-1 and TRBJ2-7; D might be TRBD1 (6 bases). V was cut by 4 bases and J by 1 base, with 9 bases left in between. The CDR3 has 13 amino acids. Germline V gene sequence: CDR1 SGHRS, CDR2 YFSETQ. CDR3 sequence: CASSVRGSYEQYF. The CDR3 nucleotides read TGCGCCAGCAGCGTGAGGGGGTCCTACGAGCAGTACTTC.

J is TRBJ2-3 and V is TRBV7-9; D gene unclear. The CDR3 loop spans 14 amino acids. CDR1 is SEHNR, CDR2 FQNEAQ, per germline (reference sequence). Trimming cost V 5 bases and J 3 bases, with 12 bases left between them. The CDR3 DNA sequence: TGTGCCAGCAGCCCCCCTGTTGTAACAGATACGCAGTATTTT. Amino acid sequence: CASSPPVVTDTQYF.

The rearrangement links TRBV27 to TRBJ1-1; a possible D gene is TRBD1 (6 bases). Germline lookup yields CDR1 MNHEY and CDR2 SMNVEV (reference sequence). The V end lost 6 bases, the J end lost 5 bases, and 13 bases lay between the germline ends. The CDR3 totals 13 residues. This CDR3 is CASRRGGGTEAFF. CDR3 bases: TGTGCCAGCAGGAGAGGGGGTGGGACTGAAGCTTTCTTT.

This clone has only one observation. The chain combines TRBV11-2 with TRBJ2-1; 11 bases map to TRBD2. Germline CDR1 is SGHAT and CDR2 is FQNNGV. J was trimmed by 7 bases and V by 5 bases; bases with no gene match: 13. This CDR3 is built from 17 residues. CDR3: CASSPARSGRAENEQFF. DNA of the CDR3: TGTGCCAGCAGCCCGGCCCGTAGCGGGAGGGCAGAAAATGAGCAGTTCTTC. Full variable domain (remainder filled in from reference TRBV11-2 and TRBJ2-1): EAGVAQSPRYKIIEKRQSVAFWCNPISGHATLYWYQQILGQGPKLLIQFQNNGVVDDSQLPKDRFSAERLKGVDSTLKIQPAKLEDSAVYLCASSPARSGRAENEQFFGPGTRLTVL.

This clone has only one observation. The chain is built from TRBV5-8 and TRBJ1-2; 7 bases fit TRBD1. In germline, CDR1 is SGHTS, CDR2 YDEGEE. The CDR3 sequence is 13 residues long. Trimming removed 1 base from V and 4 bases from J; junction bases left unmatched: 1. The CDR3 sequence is CASSLRDSYGYTF. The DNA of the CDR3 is TGTGCCAGCAGCTTGCGGGACAGCTATGGCTACACCTTC.

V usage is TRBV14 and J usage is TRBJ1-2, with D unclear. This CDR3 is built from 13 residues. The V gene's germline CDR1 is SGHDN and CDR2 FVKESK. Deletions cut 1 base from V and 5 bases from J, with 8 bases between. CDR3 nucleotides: TGTGCCAGCAGCCAAGTCAACGGGTATGGCTACACCTTC. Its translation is CASSQVNGYGYTF.

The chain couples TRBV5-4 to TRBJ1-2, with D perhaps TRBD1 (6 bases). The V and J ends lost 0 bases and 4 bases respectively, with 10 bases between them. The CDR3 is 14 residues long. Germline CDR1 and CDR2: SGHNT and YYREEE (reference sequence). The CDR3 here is CASSLGTEPYGYTF. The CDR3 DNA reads TGTGCCAGCAGCTTGGGGACAGAACCCTATGGCTACACCTTC.

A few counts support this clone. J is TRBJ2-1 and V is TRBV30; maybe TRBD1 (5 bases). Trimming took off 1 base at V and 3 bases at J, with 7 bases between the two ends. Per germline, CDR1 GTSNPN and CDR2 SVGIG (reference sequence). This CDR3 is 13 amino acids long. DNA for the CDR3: TGTGCCTGGAGTGCAGGGATCTACAATGAGCAGTTCTTC. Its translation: CAWSAGIYNEQFF.

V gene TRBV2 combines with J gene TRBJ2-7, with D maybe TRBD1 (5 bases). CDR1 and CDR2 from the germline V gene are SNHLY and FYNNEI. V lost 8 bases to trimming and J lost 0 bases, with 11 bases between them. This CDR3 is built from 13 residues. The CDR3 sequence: CASLSGLSYEQYF. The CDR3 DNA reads TGTGCCAGCCTATCAGGGCTCTCCTACGAGCAGTACTTC.

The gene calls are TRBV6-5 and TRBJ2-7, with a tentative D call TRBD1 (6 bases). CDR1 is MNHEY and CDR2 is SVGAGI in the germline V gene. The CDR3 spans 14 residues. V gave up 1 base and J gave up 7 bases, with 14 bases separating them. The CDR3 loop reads CASSYFLGAREQYF. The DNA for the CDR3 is TGTGCCAGCAGTTACTTCTTGGGGGCTCGGGAGCAGTACTTC.

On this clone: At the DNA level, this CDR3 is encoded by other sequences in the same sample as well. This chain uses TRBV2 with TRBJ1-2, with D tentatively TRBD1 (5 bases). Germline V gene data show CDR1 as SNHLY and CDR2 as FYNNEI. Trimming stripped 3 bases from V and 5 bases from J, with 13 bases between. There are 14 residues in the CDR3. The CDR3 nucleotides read TGTGCCAGCAGTGACACTGGGGGGGAGTATGGCTACACCTTC. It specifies CASSDTGGEYGYTF.

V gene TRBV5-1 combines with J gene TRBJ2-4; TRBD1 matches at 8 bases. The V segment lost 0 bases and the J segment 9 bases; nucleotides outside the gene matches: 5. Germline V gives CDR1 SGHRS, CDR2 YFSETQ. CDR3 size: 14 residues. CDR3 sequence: CASSLEGTGSIQYF. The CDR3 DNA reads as TGCGCCAGCAGCTTGGAGGGGACAGGCAGCATTCAGTACTTC.

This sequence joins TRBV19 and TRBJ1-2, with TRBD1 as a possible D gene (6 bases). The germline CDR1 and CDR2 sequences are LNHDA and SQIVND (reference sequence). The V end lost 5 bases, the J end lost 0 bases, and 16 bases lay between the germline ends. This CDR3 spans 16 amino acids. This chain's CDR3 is CASSPKTGATNYGYTF. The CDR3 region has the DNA TGTGCCAGTAGTCCCAAGACAGGAGCTACTAACTATGGCTACACCTTC.

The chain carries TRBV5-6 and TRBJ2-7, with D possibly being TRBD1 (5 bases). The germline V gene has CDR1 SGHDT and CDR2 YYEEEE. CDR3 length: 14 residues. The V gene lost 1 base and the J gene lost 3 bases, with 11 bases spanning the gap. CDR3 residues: CASSLTGPVYEQYF. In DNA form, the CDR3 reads TGTGCCAGCAGCTTGACAGGTCCGGTCTACGAGCAGTACTTC.